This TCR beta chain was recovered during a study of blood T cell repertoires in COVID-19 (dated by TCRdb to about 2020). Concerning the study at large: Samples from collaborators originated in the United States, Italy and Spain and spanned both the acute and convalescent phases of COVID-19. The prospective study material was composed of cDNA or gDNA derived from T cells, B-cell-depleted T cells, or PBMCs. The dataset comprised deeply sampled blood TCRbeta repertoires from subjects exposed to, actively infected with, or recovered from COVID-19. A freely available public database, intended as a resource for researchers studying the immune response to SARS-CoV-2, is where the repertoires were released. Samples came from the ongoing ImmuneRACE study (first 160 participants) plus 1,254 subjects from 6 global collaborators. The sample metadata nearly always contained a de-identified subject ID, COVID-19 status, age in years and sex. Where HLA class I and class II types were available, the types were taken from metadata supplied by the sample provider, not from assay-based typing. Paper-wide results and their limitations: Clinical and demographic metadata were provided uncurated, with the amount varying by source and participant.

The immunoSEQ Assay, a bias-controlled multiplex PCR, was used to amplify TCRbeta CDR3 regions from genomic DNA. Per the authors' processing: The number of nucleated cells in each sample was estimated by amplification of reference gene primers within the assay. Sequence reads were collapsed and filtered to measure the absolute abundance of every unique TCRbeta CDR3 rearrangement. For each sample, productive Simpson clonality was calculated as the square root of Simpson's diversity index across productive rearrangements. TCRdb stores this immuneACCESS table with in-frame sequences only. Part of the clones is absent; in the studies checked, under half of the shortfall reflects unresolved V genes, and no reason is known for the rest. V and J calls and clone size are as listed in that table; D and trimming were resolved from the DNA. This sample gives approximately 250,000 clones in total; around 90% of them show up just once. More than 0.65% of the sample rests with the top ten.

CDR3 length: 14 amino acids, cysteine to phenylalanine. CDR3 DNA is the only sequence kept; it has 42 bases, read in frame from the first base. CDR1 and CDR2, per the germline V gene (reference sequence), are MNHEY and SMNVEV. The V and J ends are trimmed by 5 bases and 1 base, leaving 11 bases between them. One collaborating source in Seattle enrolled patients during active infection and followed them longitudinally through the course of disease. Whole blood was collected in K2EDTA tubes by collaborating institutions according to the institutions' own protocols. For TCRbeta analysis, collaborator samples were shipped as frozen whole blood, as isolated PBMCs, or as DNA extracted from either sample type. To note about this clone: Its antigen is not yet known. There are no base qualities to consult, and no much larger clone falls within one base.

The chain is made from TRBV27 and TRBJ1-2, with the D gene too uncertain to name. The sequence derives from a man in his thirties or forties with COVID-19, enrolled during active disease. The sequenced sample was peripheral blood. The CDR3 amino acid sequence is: CASSPLGHNYGYTF. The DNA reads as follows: TGTGCCAGCAGTCCCCTGGGCCATAACTATGGCTACACCTTC.